In its sample, the clone carrying this T cell receptor beta chain was seen a few times. With 0 bases clipped from V and 9 bases from J, the junction kept 14 bases outside the gene matches. Germline V gene sequence: CDR1 LGHNA, CDR2 YSLEER. The CDR3 totals 17 residues. This specimen comes from a study of blood T cell repertoires in COVID-19. Overall study: In each case, the material was cDNA or gDNA derived from T cells, B-cell-depleted T cells, or PBMCs.

The study assigned cohorts using participant-reported clinical history. Original methodology: Reference gene primer amplification gave nucleated cell count estimates. The table came from immunoSEQ multiplex PCR; TCRdb's copy has only in-frame clones and leaves some out. That table is the source of V, J and clone size, and D and trimming were worked out from the DNA. The sample includes a few hundred thousand clones, over 75% of them seen just once. Specimen: PBMCs or T cells enriched from blood (not recorded which). The chain carries TRBV4-3 and TRBJ2-1; 7 bases match TRBD2. The TCR sequence derives from a young man who had recovered from COVID-19. The DNA of the CDR3 is TGCGCCAGCAGCCAAGATCTGGGTACACGTCTAGCGGTTGAGCAGTTCTTC. It encodes CASSQDLGTRLAVEQFF.